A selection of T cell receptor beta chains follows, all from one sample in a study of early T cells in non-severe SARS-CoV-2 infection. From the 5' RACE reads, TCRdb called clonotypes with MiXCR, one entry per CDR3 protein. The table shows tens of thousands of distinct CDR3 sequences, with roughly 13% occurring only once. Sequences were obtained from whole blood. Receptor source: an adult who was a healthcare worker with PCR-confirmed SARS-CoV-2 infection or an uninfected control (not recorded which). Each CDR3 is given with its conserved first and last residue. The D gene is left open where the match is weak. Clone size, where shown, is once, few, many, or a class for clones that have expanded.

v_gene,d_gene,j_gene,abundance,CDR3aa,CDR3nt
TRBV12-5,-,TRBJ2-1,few,CASGLVMNRQYNEQFF,TGTGCTAGTGGTTTGGTAATGAATCGACAGTACAATGAGCAGTTCTTC
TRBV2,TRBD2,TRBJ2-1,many,CASSDRTSVYNEQFF,TGTGCCAGCAGTGACCGGACTAGCGTATACAATGAGCAGTTCTTC
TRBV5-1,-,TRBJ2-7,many,CASSLEEGYGTSIYEQYF,TGCGCCAGCAGCTTGGAAGAAGGGTACGGTACCTCCATCTACGAGCAGTACTTC
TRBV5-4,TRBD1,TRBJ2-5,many,CASSDVKGQKETQYF,TGTGCCAGCAGTGATGTTAAGGGACAGAAAGAGACCCAGTACTTC
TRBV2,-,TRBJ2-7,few,CASSPDGGSYEQYF,TGTGCCAGCAGTCCCGACGGCGGATCCTACGAGCAGTACTTC
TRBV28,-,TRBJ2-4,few,CASSFGWGDIQYF,TGTGCCAGCAGTTTCGGATGGGGAGACATTCAGTACTTC
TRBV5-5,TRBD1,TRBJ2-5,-,CASSLGQGTEETQYF,TGTGCCAGCAGCTTGGGACAGGGAACGGAAGAGACCCAGTACTTC
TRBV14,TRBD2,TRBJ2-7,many,CASSPGLAGVYEQYF,TGTGCCAGCAGCCCGGGACTAGCGGGGGTCTACGAGCAGTACTTC
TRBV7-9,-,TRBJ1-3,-,CASMGRSSSGNTIYF,TGTGCCAGCATGGGTAGATCCAGCTCTGGAAACACCATATATTTT
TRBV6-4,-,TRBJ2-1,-,CASSDSRPGEQFF,TGTGCCAGCAGTGACTCCCGGCCGGGGGAGCAGTTCTTC
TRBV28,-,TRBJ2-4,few,CASSLRNLAKNIQYF,TGTGCCAGCAGTTTAAGGAACCTAGCCAAAAACATTCAGTACTTC
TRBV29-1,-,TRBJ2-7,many,CSVGPSYEQYF,TGCAGCGTGGGACCTAGCTACGAGCAGTACTTC
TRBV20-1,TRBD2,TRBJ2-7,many,CSGTHTGLVPEQYF,TGCAGTGGAACACACACGGGACTAGTCCCTGAGCAGTACTTC
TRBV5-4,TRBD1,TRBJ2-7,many,CASSLAVDRGYEQYF,TGTGCCAGCAGCTTGGCCGTAGACAGGGGTTACGAGCAGTACTTC
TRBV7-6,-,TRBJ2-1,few,CASSPTIVSYNEQFF,TGTGCCAGCAGCCCGACTATAGTCTCCTACAATGAGCAGTTCTTC
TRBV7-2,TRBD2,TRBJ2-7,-,CASSPKGLAGRQVQYEQYF,TGTGCCAGCAGCCCCAAGGGACTAGCGGGGAGGCAGGTTCAGTACGAGCAGTACTTC
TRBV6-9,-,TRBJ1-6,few,CASNRGNSPLHF,TGTGCCAGCAACCGAGGGAATTCACCCCTCCACTTT
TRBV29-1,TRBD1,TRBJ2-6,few,CSATRTGSGANVLTF,TGCAGCGCCACTCGGACAGGCTCTGGGGCCAACGTCCTGACTTTC
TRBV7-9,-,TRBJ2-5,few,CASSHREETQYF,TGTGCCAGCAGTCACAGGGAAGAGACCCAGTACTTC
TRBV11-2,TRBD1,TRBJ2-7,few,CASSLNFGQGSYEQYF,TGTGCCAGCAGCTTAAACTTCGGACAGGGCTCCTACGAGCAGTACTTC
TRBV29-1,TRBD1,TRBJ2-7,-,CSVVGQGWEYEQYF,TGCAGCGTTGTGGGACAGGGCTGGGAATACGAGCAGTACTTC
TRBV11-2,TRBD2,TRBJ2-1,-,CASSPQGVAGLINNEQFF,TGTGCCAGCAGCCCCCAGGGTGTAGCGGGGCTGATCAACAATGAGCAGTTCTTC